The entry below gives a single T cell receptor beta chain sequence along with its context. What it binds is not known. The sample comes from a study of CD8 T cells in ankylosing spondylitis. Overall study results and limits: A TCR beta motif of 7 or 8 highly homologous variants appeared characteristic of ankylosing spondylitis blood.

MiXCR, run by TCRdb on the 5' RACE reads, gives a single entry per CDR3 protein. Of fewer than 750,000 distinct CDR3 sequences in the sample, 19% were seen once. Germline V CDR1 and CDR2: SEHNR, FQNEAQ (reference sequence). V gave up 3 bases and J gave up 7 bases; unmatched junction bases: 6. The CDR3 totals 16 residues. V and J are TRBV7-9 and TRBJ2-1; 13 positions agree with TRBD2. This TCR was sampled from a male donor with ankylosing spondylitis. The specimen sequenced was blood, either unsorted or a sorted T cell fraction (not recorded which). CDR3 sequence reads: CASSLLTSGGGNEQFF. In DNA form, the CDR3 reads TGTGCCAGCAGCTTGCTAACTAGCGGGGGGGGGAATGAGCAGTTCTTC.